A single sample gave rise to the 28 T cell receptor beta chains below, sequenced in a study of technical replicates of blood from a few donors. The repertoire was sequenced with immunoSEQ multiplex PCR; TCRdb's copy has only in-frame clones and lacks some. The table shows tens of thousands of clones, with approximately 90% occurring only once. Sequencing was performed on T cells isolated from PBMCs. These receptors were taken from a human donor in good health.

The chain links TRBV14 to TRBJ2-3, with D possibly TRBD1 on 5 matching bases. With 2 bases removed from V and 2 bases from J, the gap between germline ends came to 8 bases. Germline-derived CDR1 and CDR2 are SGHDN and FVKESK. The CDR3 spans 14 residues. DNA for the CDR3: TGTGCCAGCAGCCAATACAGGAACACAGATACGCAGTATTTT. It yields the protein CASSQYRNTDTQYF.

CDR3 in amino acids: CASSSPDRGLHEQYF. CDR3 coding DNA: TGTGCCAGCAGCTCACCGGACAGGGGATTACACGAGCAGTACTTC. The chain combines TRBV7-3 with TRBJ2-7; TRBD1 agrees at 9 bases. Trimming at V came to 4 bases and at J to 5 bases, leaving 9 bases not matched to a gene. The CDR3 has 15 residues. Germline V gives CDR1 SGHTA, CDR2 FQGTGA.

This clone was counted only a few times. The chain combines TRBV11-2 with TRBJ1-1, with TRBD1 matching 7 bases. This CDR3 contains 16 residues. CDR1 and CDR2 from the germline V gene are SGHAT and FQNNGV. V trimming: 5 bases; J trimming: 1 base; junction bases outside the gene matches: 10. CDR3 in amino acids: CASSQIGRTGNTEAFF. In DNA, the CDR3 is TGTGCCAGCAGCCAAATCGGTCGGACAGGGAACACTGAAGCTTTCTTT.

The chain couples TRBV29-1 to TRBJ2-2; weak D call: TRBD1 (5 bases). V was shortened by 7 bases and J by 1 base, with 13 bases between the two germline ends. Germline values: CDR1 SQVTM, CDR2 ANQGSEA. This CDR3 has 14 residues. As DNA, the CDR3 is TGCAGCGCATCGGTGCAGGGGAACACCGGGGAGCTGTTTTTT. Protein: CSASVQGNTGELFF.

This chain joins TRBV7-6 and TRBJ2-1, with D unresolved. CDR3 length equals 12 residues. Germline values: CDR1 SGHVS, CDR2 FNYEAQ. Trimming took 0 bases from V and 7 from J, leaving 4 bases between them. CDR3 protein: CASSLARNEQFF. DNA for the CDR3: TGTGCCAGCAGCTTAGCCAGGAATGAGCAGTTCTTC. The full variable domain, its missing parts supplied by reference TRBV7-6 and TRBJ2-1, is GAGVSQSPRYKVTKRGQDVALRCDPISGHVSLYWYRQALGQGPEFLTYFNYEAQQDKSGLPNDRFSAERPEGSISTLTIQRTEQRDSAMYRCASSLARNEQFFGPGTRLTVL.

CDR3 in amino acids: CASSQVLDLAKNIQYF. CDR3 sequence (DNA): TGTGCCAGCAGCCAAGTACTAGACTTGGCCAAAAACATTCAGTACTTC. The chain combines TRBV4-2 with TRBJ2-4, with D maybe TRBD2 (5 bases). The germline gives CDR1 LGHNA, CDR2 YNFKEQ. CDR3 length: 16 residues. The V and J ends lost 1 base and 1 base respectively, with 11 bases between them.

The chain joins TRBV5-6 to TRBJ1-4, with 12 bases that match TRBD1. The trim removed 4 bases at V and 8 bases at J, leaving 9 bases unmatched. Looked up from germline, CDR1 is SGHDT and CDR2 is YYEEEE. The CDR3 has 16 residues. The CDR3, as DNA: TGTGCCAGCAGCCGCGGGGACAGGGGGCCCGGAGAAAAACTGTTTTTT. It is translated as CASSRGDRGPGEKLFF.

This chain links TRBV9 with TRBJ2-1; 7 bases are a match to TRBD2. The CDR3 extends over 14 amino acids. Per germline, CDR1 SGDLS and CDR2 YYNGEE. The J segment lost 3 bases and the V segment lost 4 bases, leaving 4 bases of the junction unmatched. CDR3 nucleotide sequence: TGTGCCAGCAGCTTGACTAGCAGCTACAATGAGCAGTTCTTC. It is translated as CASSLTSSYNEQFF.

This CDR3 is CASRKVADPTERYF. The CDR3 DNA sequence: TGCGCCAGCAGAAAGGTGGCCGACCCGACAGAACGGTACTTC. The chain employs TRBV5-1 and TRBJ2-5; D is perhaps TRBD1 (5 bases). The CDR3 is made up of 14 amino acids. Trimming left V 5 bases short and J 13 bases short, with 24 bases between. From germline, CDR1 is SGHRS and CDR2 YFSETQ.

V and J are TRBV10-1 and TRBJ2-2; TRBD1 might be the D (6 bases). The V end was cut by 5 bases, the J end by 1 base, with 14 bases between. CDR1 and CDR2 from the germline V gene are WNHNN and SYGVQD (reference sequence). The CDR3 runs 16 residues. The CDR3: CASSILQGLNTGELFF. The CDR3 nucleotides read TGCGCCAGCAGTATTCTGCAGGGGCTGAACACCGGGGAGCTGTTTTTT.

The V and J genes are TRBV9 and TRBJ2-1; 7 nucleotides line up with TRBD1. Germline CDR1 and CDR2: SGDLS and YYNGEE. V lost 4 bases to trimming and J lost 5 bases; unmatched junction nucleotides: 3. The CDR3 runs 13 residues. The CDR3 DNA is TGTGCCAGCAGCCCAGGGACAGACAATGAGCAGTTCTTC. Encoded protein: CASSPGTDNEQFF.

V gene TRBV9 combines with J gene TRBJ2-7; D is perhaps TRBD2 (5 bases). Germline CDR1 reads SGDLS; CDR2 reads YYNGEE. V lost 0 bases to trimming and J lost 5 bases, with 15 bases between them. The CDR3 is 15 residues long. Written as DNA, the CDR3 is TGTGCCAGCAGCGTAGAGGGCGGAGACTACGACGAGCAGTACTTC. Protein product: CASSVEGGDYDEQYF.

This sequence joins TRBV9 and TRBJ1-5; TRBD1 matches 7 bases. The CDR3 sequence is 15 residues long. V trimming: 1 base; J trimming: 4 bases; junction bases outside the gene matches: 5. Germline values: CDR1 SGDLS, CDR2 YYNGEE. CDR3 sequence reads: CASSVRRGRNQPQHF. CDR3 sequence (DNA): TGTGCCAGCAGCGTAAGGAGGGGGCGGAATCAGCCCCAGCATTTT.

V gene TRBV6-1 combines with J gene TRBJ1-2; TRBD1 matches 8 bases. Germline CDR1 reads MNHNS; CDR2 reads SASEGT. The CDR3 is 14 amino acids. V gave up 3 bases and J gave up 8 bases; unmatched junction bases: 8. The chain's CDR3 is CASSDPSTGEGYTF. CDR3 DNA: TGTGCCAGCAGTGACCCCTCGACAGGGGAAGGCTACACCTTC.

J is TRBJ2-1 and V is TRBV28; 8 nucleotides agree with TRBD2. The CDR3 is 19 residues long. V was pared by 5 bases and J by 7 bases, with 22 bases of the junction left unmatched. Germline CDR1 is MDHEN and CDR2 is SYDVKM. CDR3 in DNA: TGTGCCAGCAGTCACATACTACCCTATCGGGAGGGCCTCCATAATGAGCAGTTCTTC. Translated: CASSHILPYREGLHNEQFF.

The chain joins TRBV4-1 to TRBJ1-1; D ambiguous. CDR1 is MGHRA and CDR2 is YSYEKL in the germline V gene. The CDR3 runs to 14 residues. Trimming left V 0 bases short and J 4 bases short, with 9 bases between. This CDR3 is CASSQDWQATEAFF. CDR3 nucleotides: TGCGCCAGCAGCCAAGACTGGCAGGCCACTGAAGCTTTCTTT.

The rearrangement links TRBV19 to TRBJ1-5; TRBD1 agrees at 9 bases. This CDR3 region has 15 residues. Germline CDR1 reads LNHDA; CDR2 reads SQIVND (reference sequence). The V and J ends lost 3 bases and 4 bases, in that order; junction bases with no gene match: 4. The CDR3 coding sequence is TGTGCCAGTAGTATCGGACAGGGGCAAAATCAGCCCCAGCATTTT. As protein: CASSIGQGQNQPQHF.

This sequence joins TRBV9 and TRBJ2-2; D uncertain. CDR1 is SGDLS and CDR2 is YYNGEE in the germline V gene. Trimming left V 0 bases short and J 5 bases short, with 8 bases between. CDR3 length equals 14 residues. In DNA, the CDR3 is TGTGCCAGCAGCGTAGAACCAGGAACCGGGGAGCTGTTTTTT. Its protein is CASSVEPGTGELFF. The full variable domain, with the rest looked up from reference TRBV9 and TRBJ2-2, is DSGVTQTPKHLITATGQRVTLRCSPRSGDLSVYWYQQSLDQGLQFLIQYYNGEERAKGNILERFSAQQFPDLHSELNLSSLELGDSALYFCASSVEPGTGELFFGEGSRLTVL.

The chain has TRBV29-1 and TRBJ2-1; possible D gene TRBD2, 5 bases. Per the germline V gene, CDR1 is SQVTM and CDR2 is ANQGSEA. The length of the CDR3 is 12 residues. Trimming took off 6 bases at V and 9 bases at J, with 15 bases between the two ends. The CDR3 DNA follows: TGCAGCGTCGCCGGGGTTACAAGTGAGCAGTTCTTC. It encodes CSVAGVTSEQFF.

In the case of this clone: The germline gene is not matched at one end of the junction; a read error may be the cause. The gene calls are TRBV7-7 and TRBJ2-5; 12 bases are shared with TRBD2. Germline CDR1 and CDR2: SSHAT and FNYEAQ (reference sequence). This CDR3 has 16 residues. The CDR3 sequence: CASSLEPGLAGETQYF. The DNA for the CDR3 is TGTGCTAGCAGCTTAGAACCGGGACTAGCGGGAGAGACCCAGTACTTC. Full variable domain (remainder filled in from reference TRBV7-7 and TRBJ2-5): GAGVSQSPRYKVTKRGQDVTLRCDPISSHATLYWYQQALGQGPEFLTYFNYEAQPDKSGLPSDRFSAERPEGSISTLTIQRTEQRDSAMYRCASSLEPGLAGETQYFGPGTRLLVL.

The CDR3 sequence is CASSPEGWTGELFF. CDR3 bases: TGTGCCAGCTCACCAGAGGGATGGACCGGGGAGCTGTTTTTT. The rearrangement links TRBV18 to TRBJ2-2, with D perhaps matching TRBD2 (5 bases). The CDR3 length is 14 residues. From germline, CDR1 is KGHSH and CDR2 LQKENI. The ends were cut back, 2 bases at V and 5 bases at J, with 9 bases in the middle.

This chain connects TRBV11-3 to TRBJ2-7, with a possible D match to TRBD1 (6 bases). Germline CDR1 and CDR2: SGHNT and YENEEA. CDR3 size: 14 residues. Trimming pared 5 bases from V and 4 bases from J, leaving 15 bases between. The CDR3 region is CASSRDTLLYEQYF. The CDR3 region has the DNA TGTGCCAGCAGCCGGGACACCCTACTGTACGAGCAGTACTTC. Together with reference TRBV11-3 and TRBJ2-7, the CDR3 gives the full variable domain: EAGVVQSPRYKIIEKKQPVAFWCNPISGHNTLYWYLQNLGQGPELLIRYENEEAVDDSQLPKDRFSAERLKGVDSTLKIQPAELGDSAVYLCASSRDTLLYEQYFGPGTRLTVT.

Here the CDR3 DNA reads TGTGCCAGCAGCCTTAGAGGGACAGCCCTAACTAATGAAAAACTGTTTTTT. This sequence encodes CASSLRGTALTNEKLFF. The chain combines TRBV11-2 with TRBJ1-4, with TRBD1 matching 7 bases. The CDR3 spans 17 residues. Germline CDR1 SGHAT, CDR2 FQNNGV. Trimming removed 5 bases from V and 1 base from J; junction bases left unmatched: 10. Full variable domain (missing parts from reference TRBV11-2 and TRBJ1-4): EAGVAQSPRYKIIEKRQSVAFWCNPISGHATLYWYQQILGQGPKLLIQFQNNGVVDDSQLPKDRFSAERLKGVDSTLKIQPAKLEDSAVYLCASSLRGTALTNEKLFFGSGTQLSVL.

This clone was found once. The chain employs TRBV5-1 and TRBJ2-7; 9 bases are shared with TRBD1. Germline V lookup: CDR1 SGHRS, CDR2 YFSETQ. The CDR3 has 15 residues. Losses at the gene ends were 3 bases for V and 4 bases for J; bases not matched to a gene: 8. The DNA of the CDR3 is TGCGCCAGCAGCTCCGGACAGGGGTCTTTATACGAGCAGTACTTC. Its translation: CASSSGQGSLYEQYF.

The chain has TRBV28 and TRBJ2-2, with 8 bases aligning to TRBD2. CDR3 size: 17 residues. From germline, CDR1 is MDHEN and CDR2 SYDVKM. The V and J ends lost 7 bases and 1 base, in that order; junction bases with no gene match: 11. Written as DNA, the CDR3 is TGTGCCAGCAAATCATCCTCCGGGACTAGGAACACCGGGGAGCTGTTTTTT. The encoded protein is CASKSSSGTRNTGELFF.

Only a few counts were recorded for this clone. V usage is TRBV6-1 and J usage is TRBJ2-7, with TRBD2 matching over 9 bases. The V segment lost 6 bases and the J segment 0 bases; nucleotides outside the gene matches: 6. Germline-derived CDR1 and CDR2 are MNHNS and SASEGT. The CDR3 length is 15 residues. CDR3 nucleotide sequence: TGTGCCAGCAGAACATTAGCGGGAGACTCCTACGAGCAGTACTTC. Translation gives CASRTLAGDSYEQYF.

The chain joins TRBV6-1 to TRBJ2-6; possibly TRBD2 for D (7 bases). This CDR3 comprises 19 residues. V lost 0 bases and J 0 bases, leaving 15 bases between the germline ends. Germline CDR1 MNHNS, CDR2 SASEGT. CDR3 in amino acids: CASSEARLGGASGANVLTF. CDR3 DNA sequence: TGTGCCAGCAGTGAAGCGAGGTTGGGGGGGGCCTCTGGGGCCAACGTCCTGACTTTC.

This rearrangement joins TRBV2 to TRBJ1-5, with 9 nucleotides matching TRBD1. This CDR3 comprises 14 residues. With 6 bases clipped from V and 6 bases from J, the junction kept 6 bases outside the gene matches. Germline CDR1 is SNHLY and CDR2 is FYNNEI. The CDR3 loop is CASRLGTGTQPQHF. DNA of the CDR3: TGTGCCAGCAGACTTGGGACAGGGACTCAGCCCCAGCATTTT.